This T cell receptor beta chain was profiled in a study of T cells in Graves' hyperthyroidism and ophthalmopathy. Looking at the study overall: Blood from the periphery was taken at initial diagnosis, before any treatment. Whole-study findings and limits: For ophthalmopathy, model prediction preceded onset by a median roughly 6.5 months. Blood also contained most expanded thyroid clonotypes above 0.001.

Researchers amplified the TCR beta CDR3 regions from RNA transcripts. When the TCR CDR3 underwent first-round RT-PCR, the HTBI primer set was used. Via MiXCR, TCRdb re-called the multiplex PCR reads, giving one row per CDR3 protein. The sample includes hundreds of thousands of distinct CDR3 sequences, approximately 15% of them seen just once. This clonotype was seen more than once but under ten times. The antigen is undetermined. Germline lookup yields CDR1 SGDLS and CDR2 YYNGEE. CDR3 length: 12 residues. The J segment lost 6 bases and the V segment lost 6 bases, leaving 3 bases of the junction unmatched. The authors took PBMCs from 9.5 to 10 ml fresh peripheral blood.

Sequencing was carried out using blood. The genes are TRBV9 and TRBJ2-3; 8 nucleotides align to TRBD2. This sequence originates from a woman younger than 45 with Graves' hyperthyroidism. The DNA of the CDR3 is TGTGCCAGCACCGGGGGGGGGGATACGCAGTATTTT. Protein sequence: CASTGGGDTQYF.